This record concerns one T cell receptor beta chain sequence. What it binds is unknown. Sequencing targeted expressed TCRB transcripts, as all isolated RNA had been reverse transcribed. Repertoires were generated with immunoSEQ multiplex PCR, while TCRdb's copy carries only in-frame clones and drops some. This table has more than 300,000 clones, around 9.7% appearing once. These data originate in a study of beta chain features in type 1 diabetes. Overall study findings and caveats: PCR might preferentially amplify shorter templates, equally in patients and controls. For patients, the naive, central memory and Treg TCRB repertoires appeared more alike than for healthy donors. The cDNA sequencing approach could over-represent high-TCR-expressing cells. Across all four CD4+ subsets, people with type 1 diabetes showed modestly shorter TCRB CDR3s.

Cell sorting via CD45RO/CCR7/CD25/CD127/CD95/CD27 was performed to obtain CD4+ naive, central memory, regulatory and stem cell-like memory cells. Germline V gives CDR1 KGHSH, CDR2 LQKENI. V shed 3 bases and J shed 3 bases, with 14 bases lying between them. This CDR3 region has 15 residues. The V gene is TRBV18, the J gene TRBJ1-2; a possible D gene is TRBD1 (5 bases). The sample comprised central memory CD4+ T cells from blood. The receptor's source is a man aged 25 to 45 with type 1 diabetes. This CDR3 is CASSPIRATDYGYTF. CDR3 coding DNA: TGTGCCAGCTCACCGATCAGGGCCACGGACTATGGCTACACCTTC.